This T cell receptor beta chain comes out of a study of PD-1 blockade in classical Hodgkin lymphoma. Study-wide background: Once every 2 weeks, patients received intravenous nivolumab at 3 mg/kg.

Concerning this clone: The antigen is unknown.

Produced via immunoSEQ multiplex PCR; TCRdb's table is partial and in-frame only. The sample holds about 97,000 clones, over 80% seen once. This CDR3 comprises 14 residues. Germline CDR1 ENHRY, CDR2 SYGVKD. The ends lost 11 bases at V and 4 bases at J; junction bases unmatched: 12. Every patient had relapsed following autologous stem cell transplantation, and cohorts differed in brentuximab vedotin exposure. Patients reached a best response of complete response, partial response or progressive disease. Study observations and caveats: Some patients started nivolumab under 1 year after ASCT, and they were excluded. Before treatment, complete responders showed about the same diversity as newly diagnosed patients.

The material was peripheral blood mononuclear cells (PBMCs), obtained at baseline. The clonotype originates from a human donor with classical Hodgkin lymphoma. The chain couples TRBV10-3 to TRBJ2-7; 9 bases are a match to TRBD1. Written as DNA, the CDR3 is TGTGCCGCATGGACAGGGGTGGGCTTTTACGAGCAGTACTTC. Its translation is CAAWTGVGFYEQYF.